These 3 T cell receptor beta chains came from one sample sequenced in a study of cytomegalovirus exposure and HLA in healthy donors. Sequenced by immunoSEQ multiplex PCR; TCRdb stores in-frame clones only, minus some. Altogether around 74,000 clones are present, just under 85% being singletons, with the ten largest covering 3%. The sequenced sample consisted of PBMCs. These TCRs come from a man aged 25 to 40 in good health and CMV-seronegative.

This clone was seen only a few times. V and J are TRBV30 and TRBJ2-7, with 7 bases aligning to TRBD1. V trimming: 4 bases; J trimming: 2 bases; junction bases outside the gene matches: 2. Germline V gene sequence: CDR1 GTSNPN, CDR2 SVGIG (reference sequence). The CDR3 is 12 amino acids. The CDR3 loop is CAWMTGTYEQYF. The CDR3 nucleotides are TGTGCCTGGATGACAGGGACCTACGAGCAGTACTTC.

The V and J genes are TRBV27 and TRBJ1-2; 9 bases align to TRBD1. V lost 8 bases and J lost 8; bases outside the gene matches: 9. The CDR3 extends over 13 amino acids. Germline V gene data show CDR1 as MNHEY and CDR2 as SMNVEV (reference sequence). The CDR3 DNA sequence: TGTGCCAGCGCTGGACAGGGGATGAGAGGCTACACCTTC. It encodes CASAGQGMRGYTF.

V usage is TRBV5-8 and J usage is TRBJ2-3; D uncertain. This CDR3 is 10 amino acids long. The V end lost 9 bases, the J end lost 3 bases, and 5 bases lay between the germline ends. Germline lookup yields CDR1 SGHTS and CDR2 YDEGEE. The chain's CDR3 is CATQTDTQYF. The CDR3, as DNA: TGTGCCACCCAAACAGATACGCAGTATTTT.